Each of the 9 T cell receptor beta chains below was sequenced from the same sample in a study of cytomegalovirus exposure and HLA in healthy donors. Primers for the PCR totalled 60 Vbeta and 13 Jbeta. TCRdb's table, derived via immunoSEQ multiplex PCR, lists solely in-frame clones and lacks some. The listing records tens of thousands of clones. The sequenced sample was PBMCs. Every receptor here comes from a young man in good health and CMV-seropositive.

The J gene is TRBJ2-1, the V gene TRBV27; TRBD1 might be the D (8 bases). Trimming stripped 5 bases from V and 7 bases from J, with 15 bases between. This CDR3 has 14 residues. Germline CDR1 is MNHEY and CDR2 is SMNVEV (reference sequence). CDR3 amino acids: CASSMHRGGNEQFF. The CDR3 DNA is TGTGCCAGCAGTATGCACAGGGGGGGGAATGAGCAGTTCTTC.

The chain recombines TRBV7-2 with TRBJ2-2; D remains unclear. Germline lookup yields CDR1 SGHTA and CDR2 FQGNSA. The V end lost 1 base, the J end lost 1 base, and 7 bases lay between the germline ends. The CDR3 totals 15 residues. DNA for the CDR3: TGTGCCAGCAGCTTAGAACCGGGGAACACCGGGGAGCTGTTTTTT. It codes for CASSLEPGNTGELFF.

The genes are TRBV6-1 and TRBJ1-5, with 7 bases identical to TRBD1. The CDR3 extends over 16 amino acids. The V gene end was trimmed by 1 base and the J gene end by 2 bases; junction bases not matched to a gene: 5. CDR1 and CDR2 (germline): MNHNS, SASEGT. CDR3 loop: CASSEDTGEGNQPQHF. The CDR3 DNA sequence: TGTGCCAGCAGTGAAGATACAGGGGAAGGCAATCAGCCCCAGCATTTT.

V is TRBV27 and J is TRBJ1-1; no clear D gene. CDR1 is MNHEY, CDR2 SMNVEV, per germline (reference sequence). V lost 9 bases and J 0 bases, leaving 14 bases between the germline ends. The CDR3 spans 14 residues. CDR3 sequence: CASRSGAMNTEAFF. The CDR3 DNA is TGTGCCAGTAGAAGTGGAGCAATGAACACTGAAGCTTTCTTT.

This sequence joins TRBV6-5 and TRBJ2-5, with 10 positions matching TRBD1. The germline V gene has CDR1 MNHEY and CDR2 SVGAGI. This CDR3 has 14 residues. The V and J ends lost 6 bases and 7 bases, in that order; junction bases with no gene match: 8. The CDR3 spells CASRGTGDTGTQYF. The CDR3 DNA sequence: TGTGCCAGCAGGGGGACAGGGGATACCGGGACCCAGTACTTC.

V usage is TRBV19 and J usage is TRBJ1-1, with 8 bases matching TRBD1. Germline values: CDR1 LNHDA, CDR2 SQIVND (reference sequence). CDR3 length: 15 amino acids. V lost 6 bases to trimming and J lost 0 bases; unmatched junction nucleotides: 6. In DNA form, the CDR3 reads TGTGCCAGTAGGACAGGGGACAACCTGAACACTGAAGCTTTCTTT. Its protein is CASRTGDNLNTEAFF.

V usage is TRBV2 and J usage is TRBJ2-3, with TRBD2 matching over 11 bases. Per germline, CDR1 SNHLY and CDR2 FYNNEI. The CDR3 spans 17 residues. Trimming took 0 bases from V and 5 from J; bases not matched to a gene: 7. The CDR3 reads CASSEARGLAAEDTQYF. CDR3 nucleotide sequence: TGTGCCAGCAGTGAAGCGCGGGGACTAGCGGCCGAAGATACGCAGTATTTT. Together with reference TRBV2 and TRBJ2-3, the CDR3 gives the full variable domain: EPEVTQTPSHQVTQMGQEVILRCVPISNHLYFYWYRQILGQKVEFLVSFYNNEISEKSEIFDDQFSVERPDGSNFTLKIRSTKLEDSAMYFCASSEARGLAAEDTQYFGPGTRLTVL.

The CDR3 DNA reads as TGCGCCAGCAGAGAGACGACAGGGGGGCCCTATGGCTACACCTTC. Protein product: CASRETTGGPYGYTF. The rearrangement joins TRBV5-1 to TRBJ1-2, with 9 nucleotides matching TRBD1. V shed 5 bases, J shed 4 bases, and the junction held 9 bases outside the gene matches. Germline CDR1 reads SGHRS; CDR2 reads YFSETQ. The CDR3 consists of 15 residues.

The chain links TRBV6-6 to TRBJ2-5; D is ambiguous. This CDR3 contains 16 residues. Germline CDR1 reads MNHNY; CDR2 reads SVGAGI (reference sequence). The V end lost 0 bases, the J end lost 2 bases, and 13 bases lay between the germline ends. CDR3 protein: CASSYSNFNSQETQYF. The CDR3 DNA is TGTGCCAGCAGTTACTCGAATTTTAACAGTCAAGAGACCCAGTACTTC.